The 20 T cell receptor beta chains below all came from one sample that was sequenced in a study of blood T cell repertoires in COVID-19. Measured with immunoSEQ multiplex PCR; TCRdb has only the in-frame clones, and not every one. The top ten hold roughly 8.1% of the sample, which has over 85,000 clones, around 90% seen once. The sequencing sample was made of peripheral blood. These receptors originate from a woman aged 70-85 years with acute or convalescent COVID-19.

The chain is built from TRBV5-1 and TRBJ1-2; 11 positions match TRBD1. CDR1 is SGHRS and CDR2 is YFSETQ in the germline V gene. The length of the CDR3 is 14 residues. The junction had 3 bases not matched to a gene; V was cut back by 4 bases and J by 4 bases. The CDR3 nucleotides are TGCGCCAGCAGCATCGGGACAGGGGGCTATGGCTACACCTTC. Translated, it gives CASSIGTGGYGYTF.

The rearrangement uses TRBV9 and TRBJ2-3; D might be TRBD2 (5 bases). Germline V gene data show CDR1 as SGDLS and CDR2 as YYNGEE. The V end was cut by 7 bases, the J end by 4 bases, with 16 bases between. The CDR3 has 14 amino acids. The CDR3 here is CASDYYPGADTQYF. The CDR3 region has the DNA TGTGCCAGCGACTACTACCCCGGGGCAGATACGCAGTATTTT. Based on the CDR3 plus reference TRBV9 and TRBJ2-3, the full variable domain is DSGVTQTPKHLITATGQRVTLRCSPRSGDLSVYWYQQSLDQGLQFLIQYYNGEERAKGNILERFSAQQFPDLHSELNLSSLELGDSALYFCASDYYPGADTQYFGPGTRLTVL.

The V gene is TRBV5-1, the J gene TRBJ2-1; 10 positions agree with TRBD2. The CDR3 runs 15 residues. Germline V gene data show CDR1 as SGHRS and CDR2 as YFSETQ. Trimming took 1 base from V and 8 from J; bases not matched to a gene: 6. CDR3 DNA sequence: TGCGCCAGCAGCTTGAAGCTAGCGGGAGTTTATGAGCAGTTCTTC. Encoded protein: CASSLKLAGVYEQFF.

The chain is built from TRBV5-1 and TRBJ1-5; D gene ambiguous. The CDR3 runs 14 residues. V was trimmed by 2 bases and J by 5 bases, leaving 11 bases between them. The V gene's germline CDR1 is SGHRS and CDR2 YFSETQ. CDR3 in amino acids: CASSLEGRDQPQHF. DNA for the CDR3: TGCGCCAGCAGCTTAGAAGGGCGGGATCAGCCCCAGCATTTT.

The chain couples TRBV9 to TRBJ2-2; 10 nucleotides agree with TRBD2. V lost 4 bases and J lost 7; bases outside the gene matches: 10. Germline-derived CDR1 and CDR2 are SGDLS and YYNGEE. This CDR3 has 16 residues. CDR3 residues: CASSPRAGGPGGELFF. CDR3 nucleotides: TGTGCCAGCAGCCCACGAGCGGGGGGGCCCGGCGGGGAGCTGTTTTTT.

The chain recombines TRBV7-9 with TRBJ1-2, with D possibly being TRBD1 (5 bases). Trimming cost V 1 base and J 8 bases, with 11 bases left between them. The CDR3 has 13 residues. Germline values: CDR1 SEHNR, CDR2 FQNEAQ (reference sequence). The CDR3 DNA reads as TGTGCCAGCAGCTTAGTCCAGGGTCAAGGCTACACCTTC. The encoded protein is CASSLVQGQGYTF.

This chain uses TRBV27 with TRBJ2-5, with a tentative D call TRBD2 (5 bases). CDR3 size: 14 residues. Germline CDR1 is MNHEY and CDR2 is SMNVEV (reference sequence). Trimming stripped 5 bases from V and 3 bases from J, with 13 bases between. The DNA of the CDR3 is TGTGCCAGCAGTCCCGCGGGCTGGGAAGAGACCCAGTACTTC. Residues: CASSPAGWEETQYF.

V is TRBV27 and J is TRBJ2-5; 9 nucleotides match TRBD1. The germline gives CDR1 MNHEY, CDR2 SMNVEV (reference sequence). J gave up 4 bases and V 4 bases, and 7 bases lay outside the gene matches. The CDR3 loop spans 15 amino acids. The CDR3 protein is CASSSGTGRGETQYF. In DNA, the CDR3 is TGTGCCAGCAGTTCCGGGACAGGGAGAGGAGAGACCCAGTACTTC.

J is TRBJ1-5 and V is TRBV5-1, with TRBD1 as a possible D gene (5 bases). The germline V gene has CDR1 SGHRS and CDR2 YFSETQ. V dropped 4 bases and J dropped 2 bases, with 13 bases sitting between them. This CDR3 contains 15 residues. The CDR3 DNA reads as TGCGCCAGCAGCCGAACAGGTATCGGCAATCAGCCCCAGCATTTT. Its protein product is CASSRTGIGNQPQHF. The variable domain in full, completed from reference TRBV5-1 and TRBJ1-5, reads KAGVTQTPRYLIKTRGQQVTLSCSPISGHRSVSWYQQTPGQGLQFLFEYFSETQRNKGNFPGRFSGRQFSNSRSEMNVSTLELGDSALYLCASSRTGIGNQPQHFGDGTRLSIL.

The rearrangement links TRBV27 to TRBJ2-1, with TRBD2 matching over 7 bases. This CDR3 is built from 15 residues. Unmatched junction bases numbered 5, after V lost 3 bases and J lost 3 bases. Per the germline V gene, CDR1 is MNHEY and CDR2 is SMNVEV (reference sequence). CDR3 amino acids: CASSFGDYLYNEQFF. DNA of the CDR3: TGTGCCAGCAGTTTTGGGGACTACCTCTACAATGAGCAGTTCTTC.

This chain joins TRBV6-6 and TRBJ2-7; no definite D call. From germline, CDR1 is MNHNY and CDR2 SVGAGI (reference sequence). The V end lost 2 bases, the J end lost 0 bases, and 8 bases lay between the germline ends. CDR3 size: 14 residues. The CDR3 DNA is TGTGCCAGCAGTTACCTTTACAACTCCTACGAGCAGTACTTC. Amino acids: CASSYLYNSYEQYF.

This chain connects TRBV30 to TRBJ2-7, with TRBD1 identical over 7 bases. Germline CDR1 is GTSNPN and CDR2 is SVGIG (reference sequence). Trimming removed 2 bases from V and 3 bases from J; junction bases left unmatched: 1. CDR3 size: 12 residues. CDR3 DNA sequence: TGTGCCTGGAGTCCAGGGGGCTACGAGCAGTACTTC. Amino acids: CAWSPGGYEQYF.

This chain uses TRBV7-2 with TRBJ2-1; tentative D call: TRBD1 (5 bases). Germline CDR1 and CDR2: SGHTA and FQGNSA. The CDR3 sequence is 15 residues long. The V gene lost 5 bases and the J gene lost 4 bases, with 15 bases spanning the gap. This CDR3 is CASSQGRDQYNEQFF. The DNA for the CDR3 is TGTGCCAGCAGCCAGGGCAGGGATCAATACAATGAGCAGTTCTTC.

This chain uses TRBV24-1 with TRBJ1-5; 7 bases are shared with TRBD1. This CDR3 contains 15 residues. The trim removed 5 bases at V and 3 bases at J, leaving 6 bases unmatched. Germline CDR1 reads KGHDR; CDR2 reads SFDVKD. The CDR3 loop is CATSAQGELNQPQHF. The CDR3 DNA reads TGTGCCACCAGTGCCCAGGGGGAGCTCAATCAGCCCCAGCATTTT.

The chain is built from TRBV2 and TRBJ2-3; 10 nucleotides agree with TRBD2. CDR1 is SNHLY, CDR2 FYNNEI, per germline. The CDR3 length is 14 residues. The trim removed 4 bases at V and 13 bases at J, leaving 11 bases unmatched. The CDR3 DNA follows: TGTGCCAGCAGTGTTAGTTCTAGCGGGGGTCCGGAGTATTTT. It is translated as CASSVSSSGGPEYF.

The V gene is TRBV5-4, the J gene TRBJ2-3, with D maybe TRBD2 (5 bases). The CDR3 consists of 16 residues. Trimming removed 0 bases at V and 1 base at J, with 12 bases between. The V gene's germline CDR1 is SGHNT and CDR2 YYREEE (reference sequence). The CDR3 DNA reads TGTGCCAGCAGCTTGGGGGTAGGGCGGGGCACAGATACGCAGTATTTT. It encodes CASSLGVGRGTDTQYF.

The chain's CDR3 is CASSKTWDRGVVWGLFF. Written as DNA, the CDR3 is TGTGCCAGCAGCAAAACCTGGGACAGGGGAGTTGTTTGGGGACTGTTTTTT. The chain employs TRBV21-1 and TRBJ1-4; the table's D call of TRBD1 was not tested on the DNA. TRBV21-1 is a recognized pseudogene. This CDR3 is 17 amino acids long.

The V gene is TRBV18, the J gene TRBJ2-1, with D possibly being TRBD2 (6 bases). CDR3 length: 17 amino acids. The germline V and J ends were trimmed by 2 bases and 0 bases, with 14 bases remaining between them. From germline, CDR1 is KGHSH and CDR2 LQKENI. CDR3 sequence reads: CASSPMLASSSYNEQFF. The CDR3 DNA is TGTGCCAGCTCACCAATGCTAGCGTCTAGCTCCTACAATGAGCAGTTCTTC.

The chain is built from TRBV7-3 and TRBJ2-5; 8 bases align to TRBD1. CDR3 length: 14 residues. The germline CDR1 and CDR2 sequences are SGHTA and FQGTGA. The trim removed 4 bases at V and 5 bases at J, leaving 6 bases unmatched. The CDR3 DNA reads TGTGCCAGCAGCTCTACAGGGGGTGGGGAGACCCAGTACTTC. Translated, it gives CASSSTGGGETQYF.

The rearrangement joins TRBV3-1 (or the pseudogene TRBV3-2) to TRBJ2-3; 11 bases match TRBD2. Germline-derived CDR1 and CDR2 are LGHDT and YNNKEL (reference sequence). This CDR3 is 17 amino acids long. The J segment lost 4 bases and the V segment lost 0 bases, leaving 6 bases of the junction unmatched. CDR3 residues: CASSQDLLAGVADTQYF. The CDR3 nucleotides are TGTGCCAGCAGCCAAGATTTACTAGCGGGAGTTGCAGATACGCAGTATTTT.